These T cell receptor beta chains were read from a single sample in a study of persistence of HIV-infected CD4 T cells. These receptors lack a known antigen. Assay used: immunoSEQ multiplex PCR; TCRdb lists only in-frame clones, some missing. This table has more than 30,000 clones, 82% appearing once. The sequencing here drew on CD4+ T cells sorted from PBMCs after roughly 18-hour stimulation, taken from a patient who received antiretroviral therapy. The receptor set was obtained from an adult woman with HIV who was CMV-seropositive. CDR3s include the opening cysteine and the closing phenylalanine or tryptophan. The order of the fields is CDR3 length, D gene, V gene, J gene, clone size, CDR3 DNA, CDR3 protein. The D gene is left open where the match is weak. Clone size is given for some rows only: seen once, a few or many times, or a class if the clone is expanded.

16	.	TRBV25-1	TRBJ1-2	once	TGTGCCAGCAGTGAACTTTCTTCCCCCAGGTCCGGAGGCTACACCTTC	CASSELSSPRSGGYTF
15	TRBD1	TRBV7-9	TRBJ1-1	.	TGTGCCAGCAGCAATCAGGGGGCCCGGTACACTGAAGCTTTCTTT	CASSNQGARYTEAFF
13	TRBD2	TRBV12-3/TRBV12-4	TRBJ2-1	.	TGTGCCAGCAAGGCGGGAGCCGGTCACGAGCAGTTCTTC	CASKAGAGHEQFF
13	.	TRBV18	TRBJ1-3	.	TGTGCCAGCTCACCACGAAGCGCGAACACCATATATTTT	CASSPRSANTIYF
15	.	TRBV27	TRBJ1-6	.	TGTGCCAGCAGTTTATGGGGGAGGGGCCATTCACCCCTCCACTTT	CASSLWGRGHSPLHF
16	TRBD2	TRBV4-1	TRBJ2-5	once	TGCGCCAGCAGCCCAGGGGCTAGCGGGAGTCGGGAGACCCAGTACTTC	CASSPGASGSRETQYF
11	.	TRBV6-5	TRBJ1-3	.	TGTGCCAGCAGAAGGGGAAACACCATATATTTT	CASRRGNTIYF
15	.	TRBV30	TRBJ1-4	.	TGTGCCTGGAGTGTAGGTCAGGGAGGTAATGAAAAACTGTTTTTT	CAWSVGQGGNEKLFF
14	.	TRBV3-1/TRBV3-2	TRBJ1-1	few	TGTGCCAGCAGCCAACTACAGGGGAACACTGAAGCTTTCTTT	CASSQLQGNTEAFF
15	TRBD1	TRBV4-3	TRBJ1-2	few	TGCGCCAGCAGCCAACTAAACCAGGGGGCGGATGGCTACACCTTC	CASSQLNQGADGYTF
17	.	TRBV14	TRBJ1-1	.	TGTGCCAGCAGCCAAGAAAGGTCGGGGCGTTGGAACACTGAAGCTTTCTTT	CASSQERSGRWNTEAFF
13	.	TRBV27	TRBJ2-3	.	TGTGCCAGCAGGCCCTTCCAGTCAGATACGCAGTATTTT	CASRPFQSDTQYF
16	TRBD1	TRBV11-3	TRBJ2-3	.	TGTGCCAGCAGCCCGTGGACAGGAAAGGGGACAGATACGCAGTATTTT	CASSPWTGKGTDTQYF
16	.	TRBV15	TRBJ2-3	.	TGTGCCACCAGCAGAGATTATACAGGACGCACAGATACGCAGTATTTT	CATSRDYTGRTDTQYF
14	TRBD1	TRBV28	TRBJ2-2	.	TGTGCCAGCAGTTTACAGGGGGCAGGCGGGGAGCTGTTTTTT	CASSLQGAGGELFF
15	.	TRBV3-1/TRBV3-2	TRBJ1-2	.	TGTGCCAGCAGCCCCTACGACAGAAGCCTTGGTGGCTACACCTTC	CASSPYDRSLGGYTF
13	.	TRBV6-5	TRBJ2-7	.	TGTGCCAGCAGTTACGCCCTATCCTACGAGCAGTACTTC	CASSYALSYEQYF
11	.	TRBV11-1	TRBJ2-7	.	TGTGCCAGCAGCTCAAAACACGAGCAGTACTTC	CASSSKHEQYF
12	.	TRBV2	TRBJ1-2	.	TGTGCCAGCAGATCTCCGGGCCGAACCTACACCTTC	CASRSPGRTYTF
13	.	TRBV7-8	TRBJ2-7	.	TGTGCCAGCAGCCCCCGGGCCTCCTACGAGCAGTACTTC	CASSPRASYEQYF
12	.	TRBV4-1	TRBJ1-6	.	TGCGCCAGCTCTGAACCCCATTCACCCCTCCACTTT	CASSEPHSPLHF
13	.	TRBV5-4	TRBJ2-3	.	TGTGCCAGCAGCTCTGTAGTCACAGATACGCAGTATTTT	CASSSVVTDTQYF
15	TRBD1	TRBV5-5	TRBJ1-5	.	TGTGCCAGCAGCTTTAGCGGGACAGGGGTTCAGCCCCAGCATTTT	CASSFSGTGVQPQHF
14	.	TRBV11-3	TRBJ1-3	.	TGTGCCAGCAGCCGTCCTGGCATGGGAAACACCATATATTTT	CASSRPGMGNTIYF
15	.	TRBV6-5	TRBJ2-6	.	TGTGCCAGCAGTTCCAGGGGGGCCGGGGCCAACGTCCTGACTTTC	CASSSRGAGANVLTF
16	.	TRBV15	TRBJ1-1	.	TGTGCCACCAGCAGGGGGGCTGAGGGGGGGCACACTGAAGCTTTCTTT	CATSRGAEGGHTEAFF
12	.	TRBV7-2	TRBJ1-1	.	TGTGCCAGCAGCTCCGTCCCCACTGAAGCTTTCTTT	CASSSVPTEAFF
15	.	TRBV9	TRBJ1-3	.	TGTGCCAGCAGCGTAGGGGTGGCGTCTGGAAACACCATATATTTT	CASSVGVASGNTIYF
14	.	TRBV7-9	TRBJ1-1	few	TGTGCCAGCAGCCCGGACAGCTCTCCTTCTGAAGCTTTCTTT	CASSPDSSPSEAFF
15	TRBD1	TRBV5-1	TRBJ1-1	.	TGCGCCAGCAGCTTGGGTGGGACAGGGAACACTGAAGCTTTCTTT	CASSLGGTGNTEAFF
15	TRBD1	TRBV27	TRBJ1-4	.	TGTGCCAGCTCTCCATACACAGGGGGAGCTGGGAAACTGTTTTTT	CASSPYTGGAGKLFF
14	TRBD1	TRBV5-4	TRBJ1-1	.	TGTGCCAGCAGCCGCGACAGGGGGCTTGCAGAAGCTTTCTTT	CASSRDRGLAEAFF
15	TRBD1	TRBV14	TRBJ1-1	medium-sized	TGTGCCAGCAGCCGGGACAGACTTTTGAACACTGAAGCTTTCTTT	CASSRDRLLNTEAFF
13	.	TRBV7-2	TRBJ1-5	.	TGTGCCAGCAGCTCATATAGCAATCAGCCCCAGCATTTT	CASSSYSNQPQHF
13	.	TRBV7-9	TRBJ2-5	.	TGTGCCAGCAGCAGACCCTCCTTGGAGGCCCAGTACTTC	CASSRPSLEAQYF
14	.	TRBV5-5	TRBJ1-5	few	TGTGCCAGCAGCTTGGATGTAGGAGATCAGCCCCAGCATTTT	CASSLDVGDQPQHF
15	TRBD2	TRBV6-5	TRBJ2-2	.	TGTGCCAGCTGCGAACTAGCGGGAGGGCCCGGGGAGCTGTTTTTT	CASCELAGGPGELFF
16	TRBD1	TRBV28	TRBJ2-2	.	TGTGCCACCGGAGCTTTGGGGACAGGGAAGGCCGGGGAGCTGTTTTTT	CATGALGTGKAGELFF
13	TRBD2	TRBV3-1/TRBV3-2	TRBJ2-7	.	TGTGCCAGCAGCCAAGTGGGGGGGTACGAGCAGTACTTC	CASSQVGGYEQYF
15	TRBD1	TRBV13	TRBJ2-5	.	TGTGCCAGCAGCCAAAGAAGGACAGGGGGAGAGACCCAGTACTTC	CASSQRRTGGETQYF
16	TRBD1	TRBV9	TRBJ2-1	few	TGTGCCAGCAGCGCAAGGACAGGGGACTCCTACAATGAGCAGTTCTTC	CASSARTGDSYNEQFF
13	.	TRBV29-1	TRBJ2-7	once	TGCAGCGTTGGTGAGGGTAACTCCTACGAGCAGTACTTC	CSVGEGNSYEQYF
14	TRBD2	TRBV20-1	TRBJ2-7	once	TGCAGTGCTAGTTTGACTAGCGGGCCCTACGAGCAGTACTTC	CSASLTSGPYEQYF
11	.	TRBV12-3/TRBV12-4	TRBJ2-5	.	TGTGCCAGCAGTTTAAGAGAGACCCAGTACTTC	CASSLRETQYF
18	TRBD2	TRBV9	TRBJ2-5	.	TGTGCCAGCAGCGGAGGGACTAGCGGGAGGGTGGGTGGAGAGACCCAGTACTTC	CASSGGTSGRVGGETQYF
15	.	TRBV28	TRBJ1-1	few	TGTGCCAGCACCGACCCATCAAGGGGCGAAACTGAAGCTTTCTTT	CASTDPSRGETEAFF
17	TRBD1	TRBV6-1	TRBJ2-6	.	TGTGCCAGCAGTGTATACAGGGGGGTAAAGGGGGCCAACGTCCTGACTTTC	CASSVYRGVKGANVLTF
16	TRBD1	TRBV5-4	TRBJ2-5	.	TGTGCCAGCAGCCCCGGGACAGGAGGAGGACAAGAGACCCAGTACTTC	CASSPGTGGGQETQYF